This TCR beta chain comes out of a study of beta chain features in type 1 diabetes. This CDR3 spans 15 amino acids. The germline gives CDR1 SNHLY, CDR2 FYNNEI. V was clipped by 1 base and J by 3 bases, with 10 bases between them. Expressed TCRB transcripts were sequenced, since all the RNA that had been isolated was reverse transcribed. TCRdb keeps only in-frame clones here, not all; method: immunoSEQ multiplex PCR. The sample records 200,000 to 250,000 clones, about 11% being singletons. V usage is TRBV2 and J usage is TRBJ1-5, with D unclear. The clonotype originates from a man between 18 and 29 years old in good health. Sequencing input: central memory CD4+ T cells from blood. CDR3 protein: CASSEDPGDNQPQHF. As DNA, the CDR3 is TGTGCCAGCAGTGAAGACCCAGGAGACAATCAGCCCCAGCATTTT.